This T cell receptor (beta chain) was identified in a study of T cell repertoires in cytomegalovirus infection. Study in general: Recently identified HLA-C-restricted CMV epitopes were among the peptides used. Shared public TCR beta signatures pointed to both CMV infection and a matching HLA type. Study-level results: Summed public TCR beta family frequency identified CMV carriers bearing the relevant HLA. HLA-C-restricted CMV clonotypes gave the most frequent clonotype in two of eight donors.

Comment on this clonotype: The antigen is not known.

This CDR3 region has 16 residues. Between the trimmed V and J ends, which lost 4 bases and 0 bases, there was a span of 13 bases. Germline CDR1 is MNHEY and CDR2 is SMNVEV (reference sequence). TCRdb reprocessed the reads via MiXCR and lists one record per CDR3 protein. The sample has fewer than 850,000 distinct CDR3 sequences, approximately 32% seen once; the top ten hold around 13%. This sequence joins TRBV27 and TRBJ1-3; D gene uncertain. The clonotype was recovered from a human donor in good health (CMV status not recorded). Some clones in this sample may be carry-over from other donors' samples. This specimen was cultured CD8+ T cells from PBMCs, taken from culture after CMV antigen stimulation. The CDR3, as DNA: TGTGCCAGCAGTTCACTGGACTGGTTCTCTGGAAACACCATATATTTT. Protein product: CASSSLDWFSGNTIYF.